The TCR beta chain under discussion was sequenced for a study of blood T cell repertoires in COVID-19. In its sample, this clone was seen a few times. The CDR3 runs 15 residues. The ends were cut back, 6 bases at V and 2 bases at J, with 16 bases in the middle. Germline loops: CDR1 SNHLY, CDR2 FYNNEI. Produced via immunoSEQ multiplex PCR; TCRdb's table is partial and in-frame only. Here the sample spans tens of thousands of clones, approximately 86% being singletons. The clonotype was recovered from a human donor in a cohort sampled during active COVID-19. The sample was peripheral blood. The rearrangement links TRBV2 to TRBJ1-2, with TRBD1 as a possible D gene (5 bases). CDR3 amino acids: CASSPWGGENYGYTF. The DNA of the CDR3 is TGTGCCAGCAGCCCCTGGGGGGGGGAGAACTATGGCTACACCTTC.